This TCR beta chain derives from a study of STAT5B mutations in CD4+ large granular lymphocyte leukemia. V shed 10 bases, J shed 2 bases, and the junction held 8 bases outside the gene matches. This CDR3 spans 14 amino acids. This table comes from immunoSEQ multiplex PCR, and its TCRdb copy is limited to in-frame clones, with some not included. The sample contains approximately 19,000 clones, over 65% of which appear only once. A note on this clone: Antigen unknown.

Overall study results and limits: Compared with healthy controls (2/35), patient top clones favored TRBV06 (8/27).

The sample was CD4+ T cells from blood buffy coats. This TCR was sampled from a human donor in good health. This chain uses TRBV23-1 with TRBJ1-3, with 7 bases aligning to TRBD1. TRBV23-1 is given ORF status, its function remaining uncertain. The CDR3 region has the DNA TGCGCCACCTATCAGGGGGTGGCTGGAAACACCATATATTTT. It codes for CATYQGVAGNTIYF.